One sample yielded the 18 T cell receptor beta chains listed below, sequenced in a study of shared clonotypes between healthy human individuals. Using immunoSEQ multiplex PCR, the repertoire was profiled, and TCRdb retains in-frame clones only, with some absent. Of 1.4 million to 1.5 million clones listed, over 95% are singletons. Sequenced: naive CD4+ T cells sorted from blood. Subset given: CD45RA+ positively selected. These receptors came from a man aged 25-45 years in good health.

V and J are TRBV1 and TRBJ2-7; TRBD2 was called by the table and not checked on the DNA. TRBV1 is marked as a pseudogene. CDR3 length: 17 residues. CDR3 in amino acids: CTSSQEARREFSYEQYF. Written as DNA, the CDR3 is TGCACCAGCAGCCAAGAGGCTCGGCGGGAGTTCTCCTACGAGCAGTACTTC.

The chain's CDR3 is CASSLGGGFPEAFF. CDR3 DNA: TGTGCCAGCAGTTTAGGGGGTGGGTTCCCTGAAGCTTTCTTT. The rearrangement links TRBV28 to TRBJ1-1, with D tentatively TRBD1 (5 bases). Between the trimmed V and J ends, which lost 2 bases and 6 bases, there was a span of 13 bases. Germline V CDR1 and CDR2: MDHEN, SYDVKM. This CDR3 spans 14 amino acids.

CDR3 sequence: CASSPVGGAVNTEAFF. CDR3 in DNA: TGTGCCAGCAGCCCAGTGGGGGGGGCTGTGAACACTGAAGCTTTCTTT. The rearrangement joins TRBV7-9 to TRBJ1-1, with a possible D match to TRBD1 (6 bases). Trimming stripped 5 bases from V and 0 bases from J, with 16 bases between. Germline CDR1 and CDR2: SEHNR and FQNEAQ (reference sequence). This CDR3 region has 16 residues.

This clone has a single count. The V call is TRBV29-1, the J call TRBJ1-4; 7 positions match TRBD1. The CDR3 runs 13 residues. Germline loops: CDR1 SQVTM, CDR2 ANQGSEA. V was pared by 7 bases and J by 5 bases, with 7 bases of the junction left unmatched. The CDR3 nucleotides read TGCAGCGCACAGGGACAGCTAAATGAAAAACTGTTTTTT. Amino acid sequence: CSAQGQLNEKLFF.

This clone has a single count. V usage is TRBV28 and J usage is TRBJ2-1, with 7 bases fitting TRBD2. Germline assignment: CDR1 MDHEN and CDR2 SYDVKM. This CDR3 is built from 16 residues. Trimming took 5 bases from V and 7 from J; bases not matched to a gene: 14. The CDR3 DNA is TGTGCCAGCAGTCCTCTCTGGCAGCGGGGAGCGAATGAGCAGTTCTTC. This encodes CASSPLWQRGANEQFF.

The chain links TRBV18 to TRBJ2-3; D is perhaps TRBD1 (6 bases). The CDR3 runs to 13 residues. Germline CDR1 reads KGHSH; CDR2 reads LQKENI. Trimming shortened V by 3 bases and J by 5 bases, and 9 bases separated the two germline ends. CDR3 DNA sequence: TGTGCCAGCTCACCCCCAGGGGTAGATACGCAGTATTTT. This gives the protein CASSPPGVDTQYF. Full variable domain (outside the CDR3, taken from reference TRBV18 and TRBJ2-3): NAGVMQNPRHLVRRRGQEARLRCSPMKGHSHVYWYRQLPEEGLKFMVYLQKENIIDESGMPKERFSAEFPKEGPSILRIQQVVRGDSAAYFCASSPPGVDTQYFGPGTRLTVL.

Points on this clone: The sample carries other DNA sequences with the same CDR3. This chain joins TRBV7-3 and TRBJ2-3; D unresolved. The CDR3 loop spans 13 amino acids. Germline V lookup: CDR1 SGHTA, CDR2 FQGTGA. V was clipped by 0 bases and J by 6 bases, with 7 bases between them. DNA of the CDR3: TGTGCCAGCAGCTTAACGACACGGGATACGCAGTATTTT. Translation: CASSLTTRDTQYF.

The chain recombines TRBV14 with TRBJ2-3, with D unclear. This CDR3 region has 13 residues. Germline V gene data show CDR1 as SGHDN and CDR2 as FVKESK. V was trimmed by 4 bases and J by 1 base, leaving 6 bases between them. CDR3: CASSPSGTDTQYF. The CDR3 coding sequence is TGTGCCAGCAGCCCCTCGGGCACAGATACGCAGTATTTT.

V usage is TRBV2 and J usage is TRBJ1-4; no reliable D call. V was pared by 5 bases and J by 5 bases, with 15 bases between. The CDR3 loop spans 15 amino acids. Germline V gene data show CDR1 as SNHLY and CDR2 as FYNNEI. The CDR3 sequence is CASSLNPLINEKLFF. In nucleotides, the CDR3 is TGTGCCAGCAGTTTAAACCCCCTTATAAATGAAAAACTGTTTTTT.

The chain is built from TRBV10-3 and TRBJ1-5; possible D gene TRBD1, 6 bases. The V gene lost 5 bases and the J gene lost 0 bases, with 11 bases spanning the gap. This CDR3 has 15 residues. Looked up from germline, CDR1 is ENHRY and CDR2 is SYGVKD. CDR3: CAISTGTGSNQPQHF. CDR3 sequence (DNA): TGTGCCATCAGTACAGGGACGGGTAGCAATCAGCCCCAGCATTTT.

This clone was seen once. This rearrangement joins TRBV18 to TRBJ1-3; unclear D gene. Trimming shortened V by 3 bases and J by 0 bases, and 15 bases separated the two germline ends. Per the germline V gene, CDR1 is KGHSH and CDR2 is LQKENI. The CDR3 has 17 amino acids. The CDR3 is CASSPPWTGNSGNTIYF. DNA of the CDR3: TGTGCCAGCTCACCCCCCTGGACCGGGAACTCTGGAAACACCATATATTTT.

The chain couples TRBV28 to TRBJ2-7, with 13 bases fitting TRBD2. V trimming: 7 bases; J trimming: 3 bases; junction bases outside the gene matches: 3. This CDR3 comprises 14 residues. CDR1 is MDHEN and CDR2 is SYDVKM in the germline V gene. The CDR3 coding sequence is TGTGCCAGCAAGTGGACTAGCGGGAGCTACGAGCAGTACTTC. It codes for CASKWTSGSYEQYF.

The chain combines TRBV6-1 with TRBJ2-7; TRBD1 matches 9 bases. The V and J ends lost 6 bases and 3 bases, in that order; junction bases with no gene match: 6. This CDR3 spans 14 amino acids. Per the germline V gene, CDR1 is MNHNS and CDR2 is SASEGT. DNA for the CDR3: TGTGCCAGCAGCATCCGGGACAGGGTCTACGAGCAGTACTTC. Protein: CASSIRDRVYEQYF.

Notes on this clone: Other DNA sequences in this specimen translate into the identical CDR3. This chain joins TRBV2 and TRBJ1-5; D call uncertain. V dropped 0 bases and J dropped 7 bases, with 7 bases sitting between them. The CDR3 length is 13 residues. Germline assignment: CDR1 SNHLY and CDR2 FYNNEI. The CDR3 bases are TGTGCCAGCAGTGAAGCGGGTGGGCAGCCCCAGCATTTT. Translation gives CASSEAGGQPQHF.

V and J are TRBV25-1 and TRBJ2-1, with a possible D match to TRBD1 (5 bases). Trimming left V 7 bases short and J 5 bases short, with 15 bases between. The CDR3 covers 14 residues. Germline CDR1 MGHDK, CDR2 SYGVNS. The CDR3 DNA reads TGTGCCAGCAAAGGGGTTGGGCCGGACAATGAGCAGTTCTTC. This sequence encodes CASKGVGPDNEQFF.

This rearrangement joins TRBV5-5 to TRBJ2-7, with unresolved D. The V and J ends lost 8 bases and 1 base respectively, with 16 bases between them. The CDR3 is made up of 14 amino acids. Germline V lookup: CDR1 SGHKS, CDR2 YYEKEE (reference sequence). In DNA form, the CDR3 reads TGTGCCAGTATGATAACAGCGCCATCCTACGAGCAGTACTTC. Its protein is CASMITAPSYEQYF.

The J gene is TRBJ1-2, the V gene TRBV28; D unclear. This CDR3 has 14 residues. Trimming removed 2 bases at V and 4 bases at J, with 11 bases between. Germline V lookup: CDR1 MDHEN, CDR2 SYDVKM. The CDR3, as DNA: TGTGCCAGCAGTTTAGCCGCTTTTTTCTATGGCTACACCTTC. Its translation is CASSLAAFFYGYTF.

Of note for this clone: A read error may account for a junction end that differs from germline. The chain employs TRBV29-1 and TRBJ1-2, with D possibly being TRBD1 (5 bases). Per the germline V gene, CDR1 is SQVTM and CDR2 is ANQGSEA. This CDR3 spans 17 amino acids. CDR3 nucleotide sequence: TGCAGCGTTAAAGATATGGCGGGGACTTTTACCCTCTATGGCTACACCTTC. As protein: CSVKDMAGTFTLYGYTF.